These 5 T cell receptor beta chains were all obtained from the same sample, sequenced in a study of T cells in Graves' hyperthyroidism and ophthalmopathy. The source material, RNA transcripts, was used to amplify TCR beta CDR3 regions. A first-round RT-PCR of the TCR CDR3 used the HTBI primer set. In TCRdb, the multiplex PCR reads were re-called with MiXCR into one record per CDR3 protein. The sample has approximately 100,000 distinct CDR3 sequences, roughly 47% seen once. The sequenced material came from blood. The receptor source for this set is a man in his forties with Graves' hyperthyroidism.

The chain couples TRBV2 to TRBJ1-1, with D perhaps TRBD1 (5 bases). The germline V gene has CDR1 SNHLY and CDR2 FYNNEI. With 7 bases removed from V and 5 bases from J, the gap between germline ends came to 20 bases. The CDR3 covers 15 residues. The CDR3 is CASTPVAGARTEAFF. The CDR3 nucleotides read TGTGCCAGCACCCCGGTTGCTGGGGCCAGAACTGAAGCTTTCTTT.

Concerning this clonotype itself: A much larger clone sits a single nucleotide away, making a read error possible. The chain employs TRBV6-5 and TRBJ1-2; D perhaps matches TRBD1 (5 bases). CDR1 is MNHEY and CDR2 is SVGAGI in the germline V gene. The CDR3 has 14 residues. V was shortened by 6 bases and J by 8 bases, with 19 bases between the two germline ends. CDR3 residues: CASSLTVNLEGYTF. As DNA, the CDR3 is TGTGCCAGCAGCCTGACAGTCAACCTAGAGGGCTACACCTTC.

This clonotype was seen repeatedly, ten times or more. This rearrangement joins TRBV2 to TRBJ2-2; the D gene is possibly TRBD1 (6 bases). This CDR3 contains 14 residues. Trimming shortened V by 6 bases and J by 7 bases, and 15 bases separated the two germline ends. From germline, CDR1 is SNHLY and CDR2 FYNNEI. The CDR3 protein is CASRGTPKGGELFF. CDR3 in DNA: TGTGCCAGCAGGGGGACACCTAAGGGCGGGGAGCTGTTTTTT.

This clonotype was seen many times. A much larger clone differs from this one at a single base, so this may be a read error. In DNA form, the CDR3 reads TGTGCCAGCAGGGGACTAGCGGGAATCGAGCAGTACTTC. The encoded protein is CASRGLAGIEQYF. The chain combines TRBV7-2 with TRBJ2-7; 13 bases fit TRBD2. The V and J ends lost 6 bases and 6 bases, in that order; junction bases with no gene match: 2. CDR3 size: 13 residues. CDR1 is SGHTA and CDR2 is FQGNSA in the germline V gene. The variable domain in full, with the rest retrieved from reference TRBV7-2 and TRBJ2-7, is GAGVSQSPSNKVTEKGKDVELRCDPISGHTALYWYRQSLGQGLEFLIYFQGNSAPDKSGLPSDRFSAERTGGSVSTLTIQRTQQEDSAVYLCASRGLAGIEQYFGPGTRLTVT.

In the case of this clonotype: The junction differs from germline at one of its ends, possibly a read error. The rearrangement joins TRBV19 to TRBJ1-6; D is ambiguous. The CDR3 consists of 16 residues. The germline V gene has CDR1 LNHDA and CDR2 SQIVND (reference sequence). The CDR3: CASSGGRNSYNLPLHF. CDR3 coding DNA: TGTGCGAGTAGTGGCGGCCGAAACTCCTATAATTTACCCCTCCACTTT. Full variable domain (missing parts from reference TRBV19 and TRBJ1-6): DGGITQSPKYLFRKEGQNVTLSCEQNLNHDAMYWYRQDPGQGLRLIYYSQIVNDFQKGDIAEGYSVSREKKESFPLTVTSAQKNPTAFYLCASSGGRNSYNLPLHFGNGTRLTVT.